A single sample is the source of the 29 T cell receptor beta chains below, sequenced in a study of T cell responses to AZD1222 COVID-19 vaccine. Generated by immunoSEQ multiplex PCR, the TCRdb table keeps only in-frame clones and is missing some. The table shows roughly 120,000 clones, with around 85% occurring only once. The source was peripheral blood, collected 28 days after the second AZD1222 dose. All receptors derive from an adult who received the AZD1222 COVID-19 vaccine.

This clone has just a few counts. The chain couples TRBV30 to TRBJ1-5; TRBD1 matches 7 bases. The V gene end was trimmed by 5 bases and the J gene end by 7 bases; junction bases not matched to a gene: 8. The CDR3 has 13 amino acids. CDR1 and CDR2 (germline): GTSNPN, SVGIG (reference sequence). CDR3 sequence (DNA): TGTGCCTGGGGAAGACAGGACAGGCAGCCCCAGCATTTT. It codes for CAWGRQDRQPQHF.

The chain combines TRBV27 with TRBJ1-2, with TRBD1 matching over 12 bases. The germline gives CDR1 MNHEY, CDR2 SMNVEV (reference sequence). The CDR3 is made up of 14 amino acids. V lost 6 bases and J lost 7; bases outside the gene matches: 6. The CDR3 sequence: CASRGQGARGGYTF. The CDR3, as DNA: TGTGCCAGCAGGGGACAGGGGGCGAGGGGTGGCTACACCTTC.

J is TRBJ1-1 and V is TRBV5-6; D is undetermined. Germline CDR1 reads SGHDT; CDR2 reads YYEEEE. V was clipped by 5 bases and J by 1 base, with 6 bases between them. CDR3 length: 12 amino acids. CDR3 bases: TGTGCCAGCAGTCTAAAGAACACTGAAGCTTTCTTT. Encoded protein: CASSLKNTEAFF.

This sequence joins TRBV5-1 and TRBJ1-3; TRBD1 is a possible D gene (5 bases). Germline-derived CDR1 and CDR2 are SGHRS and YFSETQ. V was pared by 0 bases and J by 3 bases, with 13 bases between. This CDR3 has 16 residues. The CDR3 loop reads CASSLGGRGSGNTIYF. CDR3 DNA sequence: TGCGCCAGCAGCTTGGGGGGACGGGGAAGTGGAAACACCATATATTTT.

There are a few counts of this clone. This chain connects TRBV28 to TRBJ2-3, with TRBD1 as a possible D gene (7 bases). Deletions cut 10 bases from V and 3 bases from J, with 14 bases between. Germline V lookup: CDR1 MDHEN, CDR2 SYDVKM. The CDR3 is made up of 13 amino acids. Written as DNA, the CDR3 is TGTGCCACCGAGGGGGCGGGGACAGATACGCAGTATTTT. Amino acids: CATEGAGTDTQYF.

The J gene is TRBJ2-7, the V gene TRBV24-1; TRBD2 matches 10 bases. Per germline, CDR1 KGHDR and CDR2 SFDVKD. This CDR3 is built from 15 residues. V lost 3 bases to trimming and J lost 7 bases; unmatched junction nucleotides: 8. The DNA for the CDR3 is TGTGCCACCAGTGATCCAGCGGGGGGGCCGCGAGAGCAGTACTTC. Its translation: CATSDPAGGPREQYF.

The V gene is TRBV13, the J gene TRBJ2-1, with TRBD2 matching 12 bases. CDR3 length equals 17 residues. Germline values: CDR1 PRHDT, CDR2 FYEKMQ (reference sequence). The trim removed 2 bases at V and 7 bases at J, leaving 9 bases unmatched. CDR3: CASSLWLAGGPRNEQFF. The CDR3 bases are TGTGCCAGCAGCTTATGGCTAGCGGGGGGGCCACGGAATGAGCAGTTCTTC.

V gene TRBV7-8 combines with J gene TRBJ1-2; tentative D call: TRBD1 (5 bases). This CDR3 has 14 residues. Between the trimmed V and J ends, which lost 6 bases and 4 bases, there was a span of 15 bases. Germline V CDR1 and CDR2: SGHVS, FQNEAQ. CDR3 sequence reads: CASSGTLPRYGYTF. The CDR3 coding sequence is TGTGCCAGCAGTGGGACCCTCCCCCGCTATGGCTACACCTTC.

The chain carries TRBV18 and TRBJ2-2; D is perhaps TRBD1 (6 bases). The CDR3 sequence is 15 residues long. Trimming stripped 0 bases from V and 7 bases from J, with 12 bases between. CDR1 KGHSH and CDR2 LQKENI come from the germline V gene. CDR3 coding DNA: TGTGCCAGCTCACCACCGTCAGGGGCAGGCGGGGAGCTGTTTTTT. It codes for CASSPPSGAGGELFF.

The J gene is TRBJ2-1, the V gene TRBV6-4, with D unclear. V dropped 3 bases and J dropped 4 bases, with 7 bases sitting between them. Germline V gene sequence: CDR1 MRHNA, CDR2 SNTAGT. The CDR3 is 13 amino acids. CDR3 DNA sequence: TGTGCCAGCAGTGAAGATCAATACAATGAGCAGTTCTTC. This sequence encodes CASSEDQYNEQFF.

This chain links TRBV24-1 with TRBJ2-2, with D unclear. This CDR3 has 15 amino acids. Germline CDR1 reads KGHDR; CDR2 reads SFDVKD. Trimming stripped 1 base from V and 3 bases from J, with 8 bases between. CDR3 bases: TGTGCCACCAGTGATTTTTCACAGTACACCGGGGAGCTGTTTTTT. It is translated as CATSDFSQYTGELFF.

The chain's CDR3 is CASIPDTHTEAFF. The CDR3 DNA is TGTGCCAGCATCCCGGACACTCACACTGAAGCTTTCTTT. The rearrangement links TRBV4-2 to TRBJ1-1, with a tentative D call TRBD1 (5 bases). There are 13 residues in the CDR3. Germline CDR1 and CDR2: LGHNA and YNFKEQ. Trimming left V 7 bases short and J 3 bases short, with 12 bases between.

This clone was counted once. This sequence joins TRBV5-6 and TRBJ2-3; maybe TRBD2 (5 bases). The germline V and J ends were trimmed by 1 base and 4 bases, with 7 bases remaining between them. CDR3 length: 13 amino acids. Germline V gene sequence: CDR1 SGHDT, CDR2 YYEEEE. The CDR3 region has the DNA TGTGCCAGCAGCTTGACTAGTTCAGATACGCAGTATTTT. Protein product: CASSLTSSDTQYF. Full variable domain (rest looked up from reference TRBV5-6 and TRBJ2-3): DAGVTQSPTHLIKTRGQQVTLRCSPKSGHDTVSWYQQALGQGPQFIFQYYEEEERQRGNFPDRFSGHQFPNYSSELNVNALLLGDSALYLCASSLTSSDTQYFGPGTRLTVL.

The chain couples TRBV19 to TRBJ1-5, with D perhaps TRBD1 (6 bases). Trimming shortened V by 3 bases and J by 6 bases, and 12 bases separated the two germline ends. CDR3 length: 14 amino acids. The germline V gene encodes CDR1 LNHDA and CDR2 SQIVND (reference sequence). CDR3 nucleotide sequence: TGTGCCAGTAGTATGTCGGGGGGCAGTCAGCCCCAGCATTTT. Translation: CASSMSGGSQPQHF.

A note on this clone: This same CDR3 is encoded by further DNA sequences in the sample. The chain combines TRBV12-3 or TRBV12-4 with TRBJ2-7; TRBD1 might be the D (5 bases). The CDR3 runs to 13 residues. The ends were cut back, 6 bases at V and 3 bases at J, with 12 bases in the middle. The CDR3 reads CASSLGQGYEQYF. CDR3 in DNA: TGTGCCAGCAGCCTAGGACAAGGCTACGAGCAGTACTTC.

The gene calls are TRBV7-3 and TRBJ2-3; D possibly uses TRBD1 or TRBD2 (5 bases each). This CDR3 region has 13 residues. Germline V gene data show CDR1 as SGHTA and CDR2 as FQGTGA. V was trimmed by 6 bases and J by 4 bases, leaving 11 bases between them. CDR3 sequence reads: CASRLGVADTQYF. In nucleotides, the CDR3 is TGTGCCAGCAGACTAGGGGTCGCAGATACGCAGTATTTT.

This chain joins TRBV28 and TRBJ1-1; D is unclear. The V gene's germline CDR1 is MDHEN and CDR2 SYDVKM. This CDR3 has 18 amino acids. Trimming removed 5 bases at V and 2 bases at J, with 24 bases between. Here the CDR3 DNA reads TGTGCCAGCAGTCCACCTACGCGCTGGGTGGCGAGCAACACTGAAGCTTTCTTT. This encodes CASSPPTRWVASNTEAFF.

J is TRBJ1-5 and V is TRBV28, with D tentatively TRBD1 (5 bases). CDR3 length equals 12 residues. The V end lost 7 bases, the J end lost 11 bases, and 15 bases lay between the germline ends. Per the germline V gene, CDR1 is MDHEN and CDR2 is SYDVKM. CDR3 coding DNA: TGTGCCAGCATTGGACAACCGAAAGCCCAGCATTTT. The encoded protein is CASIGQPKAQHF.

The chain carries TRBV19 and TRBJ2-1; 7 bases agree with TRBD1. V was clipped by 3 bases and J by 7 bases; unmatched bases: 6. CDR1 and CDR2 (germline): LNHDA, SQIVND (reference sequence). The CDR3 contains 14 residues. As DNA, the CDR3 is TGTGCCAGTAGTATCGACAGGGCCCAAAATGAGCAGTTCTTC. It encodes CASSIDRAQNEQFF.

The sample holds one count of this clone. The chain carries TRBV27 and TRBJ1-2, with D possibly matching TRBD1 (5 bases). The CDR3 length is 13 residues. V shed 8 bases and J shed 7 bases, with 17 bases lying between them. Germline CDR1 reads MNHEY; CDR2 reads SMNVEV (reference sequence). The CDR3 DNA reads as TGTGCCAGCCGAGAGGTCGGGGACTCTGGCTACACCTTC. Its translation is CASREVGDSGYTF.

This sequence joins TRBV5-5 and TRBJ2-7; D gene unclear. V lost 9 bases and J 2 bases, leaving 24 bases between the germline ends. CDR1 is SGHKS and CDR2 is YYEKEE in the germline V gene (reference sequence). The CDR3 is made up of 16 amino acids. CDR3 sequence (DNA): TGTGCCAATGATTTGGGCCCCAAAAGCAAGGCCTACGAGCAGTACTTC. It translates to CANDLGPKSKAYEQYF.

The chain employs TRBV4-1 and TRBJ1-3; perhaps TRBD1 as D (6 bases). The V gene's germline CDR1 is MGHRA and CDR2 YSYEKL. Trimming shortened V by 4 bases and J by 7 bases, and 14 bases separated the two germline ends. The CDR3 is 14 residues long. The CDR3 loop is CASSLYRVGNTIYF. DNA of the CDR3: TGCGCCAGCAGCCTATACAGGGTTGGGAACACCATATATTTT.

This chain joins TRBV7-9 and TRBJ2-7, with D unclear. Germline V CDR1 and CDR2: SEHNR, FQNEAQ (reference sequence). The V gene lost 5 bases and the J gene lost 2 bases, with 10 bases spanning the gap. This CDR3 contains 13 residues. CDR3 nucleotides: TGTGCCAGCAGCGACTTTCCGACCTACGAGCAGTACTTC. It is translated as CASSDFPTYEQYF.

The V and J genes are TRBV7-3 and TRBJ2-7; D unresolved. The CDR3 sequence is 12 residues long. The germline V and J ends were trimmed by 1 base and 7 bases, with 8 bases remaining between them. CDR1 is SGHTA, CDR2 FQGTGA, per germline. The CDR3 region is CASSLSPGEQYF. For the CDR3, the DNA is TGTGCCAGCAGCTTAAGCCCTGGTGAGCAGTACTTC.

The chain couples TRBV5-1 to TRBJ1-4, with D perhaps TRBD1 (5 bases). The germline V gene encodes CDR1 SGHRS and CDR2 YFSETQ. Trimming removed 0 bases from V and 8 bases from J, with 11 bases in between. This CDR3 is 14 amino acids long. The CDR3 nucleotides read TGCGCCAGCAGCTTGGGGGGCGCGGAGGAAAAACTGTTTTTT. It encodes CASSLGGAEEKLFF.

The rearrangement joins TRBV6-5 to TRBJ1-3; 8 bases match TRBD1. This CDR3 has 15 amino acids. Looked up from germline, CDR1 is MNHEY and CDR2 is SVGAGI. Trimming took 6 bases from V and 4 from J; bases not matched to a gene: 8. The CDR3 loop is CASSRLTGEGNTIYF. The CDR3 DNA reads as TGTGCCAGCAGCCGATTGACAGGGGAAGGAAACACCATATATTTT.

The count of this clone is one. The rearrangement joins TRBV28 to TRBJ1-4, with 9 bases identical to TRBD1. This CDR3 is built from 14 residues. After removal of 5 bases from V and 5 bases from J, the junction contained 3 bases not matched to a gene. Germline loops: CDR1 MDHEN, CDR2 SYDVKM. The CDR3 sequence: CASSTGQGNEKLFF. CDR3 nucleotides: TGTGCCAGCAGTACAGGACAGGGGAATGAAAAACTGTTTTTT.

The chain uses TRBV7-2 and TRBJ1-5, with a tentative D call TRBD1 (5 bases). Germline V gene sequence: CDR1 SGHTA, CDR2 FQGNSA. There are 15 residues in the CDR3. Trimming left V 5 bases short and J 0 bases short, with 11 bases between. Written as DNA, the CDR3 is TGTGCCAGCAGCGCCCAGGGAAATAGCAATCAGCCCCAGCATTTT. Protein sequence: CASSAQGNSNQPQHF.

This chain links TRBV19 with TRBJ1-1, with D unresolved. Between the trimmed V and J ends, which lost 5 bases and 6 bases, there was a span of 13 bases. The CDR3 is made up of 13 amino acids. CDR1 and CDR2 (germline): LNHDA, SQIVND (reference sequence). This chain's CDR3 is CASSYLIGAEAFF. CDR3 sequence (DNA): TGTGCCAGTAGTTATCTCATCGGGGCTGAAGCTTTCTTT.